The clone carrying this T cell receptor beta chain was detected ten times or more. What it recognizes is unknown. This specimen belongs to a study of T cells in Graves' hyperthyroidism and ophthalmopathy. Study conclusions and caveats: Through a model of 13 V-J features, ophthalmopathy was separated from stable hyperthyroidism.

Hyperthyroidism was newly diagnosed in patients aged 18 to 65 (duration under 2 months). Using 9.5 to 10 ml of fresh peripheral blood, PBMCs were prepared. RNA transcripts were the template for amplifying TCR beta CDR3 regions. First-round RT-PCR targeting the TCR CDR3 was performed with the HTBI primer set. TCRdb ran MiXCR on the multiplex PCR reads and lists one entry per CDR3 protein. The sample lists 600,000 to 850,000 distinct CDR3 sequences, around 19% seen once, with approximately 16% in the top ten. The CDR3 sequence is 14 residues long. Germline CDR1 is MNHEY and CDR2 is SMNVEV (reference sequence). The ends lost 3 bases at V and 8 bases at J; junction bases unmatched: 6.

Sequenced input: blood. The origin of this receptor is a woman aged 50 to 60 with Graves' hyperthyroidism that later progressed to Graves' ophthalmopathy. This chain links TRBV27 with TRBJ2-1; TRBD1 matches at 8 bases. CDR3 sequence: CASSFSRGQDEQFF. The CDR3 DNA is TGTGCCAGCAGTTTTTCCAGGGGGCAAGATGAGCAGTTCTTC.